Listed below are T cell receptor beta chains from one sample, sequenced in a study of T cells after yellow fever vaccination. MiXCR was run by TCRdb on the 5' RACE reads, yielding one entry per CDR3 protein. The sample consists of approximately 580,000 distinct CDR3 sequences, roughly 17% of them appearing once. The sample was PBMCs, taken more than 4 days after the first yellow fever vaccination. The receptors derive from a man aged 18-30 years who received the YFV17D yellow fever vaccine. Both conserved end residues are trimmed from each CDR3.

J gene | V gene | CDR3 protein
TRBJ1-5 | TRBV18 | ASSIQGNNQPQH
TRBJ2-2 | TRBV12-3/TRBV12-4 | ASSAAWVGELF
TRBJ2-2 | TRBV6-1 | AGGLAGGRDTGELF
TRBJ2-5 | TRBV20-1 | SARDSGRGETQY
TRBJ1-2 | TRBV29-1 | SVEMGLGYT
TRBJ1-2 | TRBV7-9 | ASSFGTVYGYT
TRBJ1-1 | TRBV7-9 | ASSLASPEAF
TRBJ1-2 | TRBV29-1 | SVELPNYGYT
TRBJ2-4 | TRBV7-9 | ASSPGQPKNIQY
TRBJ2-1 | TRBV7-3 | ASSLGTTNNEQF
TRBJ2-5 | TRBV6-2/TRBV6-3 | ASSYGVETQY
TRBJ2-3 | TRBV7-9 | ASSLPGQGITDTQY
TRBJ2-2 | TRBV5-6 | ASSLQRGNTGELF
TRBJ1-6 | TRBV7-2 | ASSLESRKSPLH
TRBJ1-1 | TRBV18 | ASSSTGFDTEAF
TRBJ2-4 | TRBV6-5 | ASSSLSLAKNIQY
TRBJ2-3 | TRBV5-1 | ASSGTSGTDTQY
TRBJ2-1 | TRBV4-3 | ASSLSTGSSYNEQF
TRBJ2-1 | TRBV7-2 | ASSLAGGGRVQF
TRBJ1-3 | TRBV12-3/TRBV12-4 | ASSLAAPGSGNTIY
TRBJ2-5 | TRBV6-1 | ASSEIPGAWETQY
TRBJ2-1 | TRBV6-2/TRBV6-3 | ASRSSYRENEQF
TRBJ2-3 | TRBV20-1 | SARVLTGTDTQY
TRBJ2-1 | TRBV11-2 | ASSFRTRGDEQF
TRBJ1-1 | TRBV5-5 | ASHPRGGSVNTEAF
TRBJ2-3 | TRBV10-2 | ASSEWASGGTDTQY